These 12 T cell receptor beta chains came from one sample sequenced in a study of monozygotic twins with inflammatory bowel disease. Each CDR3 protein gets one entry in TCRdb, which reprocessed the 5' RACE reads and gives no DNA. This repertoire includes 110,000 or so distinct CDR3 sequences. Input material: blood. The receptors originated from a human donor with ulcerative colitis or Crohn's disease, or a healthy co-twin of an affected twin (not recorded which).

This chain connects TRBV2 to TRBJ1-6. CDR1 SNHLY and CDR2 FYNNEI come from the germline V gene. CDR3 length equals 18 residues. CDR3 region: CASSQYYSFGETNSPLHF.

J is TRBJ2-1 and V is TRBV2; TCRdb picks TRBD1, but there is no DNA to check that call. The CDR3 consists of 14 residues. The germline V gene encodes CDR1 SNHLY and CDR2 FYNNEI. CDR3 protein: CASTTPERHNEQFF.

CDR3 sequence reads: CASSLVSGSADTQYF. The chain is built from TRBV5-1 and TRBJ2-3; no DNA is available, so the TRBD2 call from TCRdb remains unchecked. This CDR3 has 15 residues. Germline CDR1 is SGHRS and CDR2 is YFSETQ.

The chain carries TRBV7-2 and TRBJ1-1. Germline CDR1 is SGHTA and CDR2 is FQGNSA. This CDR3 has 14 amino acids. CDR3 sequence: CASSFAEAGTEAFF.

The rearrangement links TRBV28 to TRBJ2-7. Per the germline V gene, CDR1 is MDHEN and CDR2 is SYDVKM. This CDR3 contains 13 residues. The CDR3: CASMAGRDYEQYF.

The CDR3 is CASSITGQGSTGELFF. The V gene is TRBV19, the J gene TRBJ2-2; TCRdb selects TRBD1, and the lack of DNA leaves this call unchecked. Germline V gives CDR1 LNHDA, CDR2 SQIVND (reference sequence). The CDR3 length is 16 residues.

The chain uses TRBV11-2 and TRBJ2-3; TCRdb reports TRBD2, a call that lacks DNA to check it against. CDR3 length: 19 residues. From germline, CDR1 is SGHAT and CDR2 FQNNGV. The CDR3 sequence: CASSSSLAGGWAGPDTQYF. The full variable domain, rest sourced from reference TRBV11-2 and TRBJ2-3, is EAGVAQSPRYKIIEKRQSVAFWCNPISGHATLYWYQQILGQGPKLLIQFQNNGVVDDSQLPKDRFSAERLKGVDSTLKIQPAKLEDSAVYLCASSSSLAGGWAGPDTQYFGPGTRLTVL.

CDR3 sequence reads: CASSRSGTGTSEAFF. The V gene is TRBV14, the J gene TRBJ1-1; the D call of TRBD1 rests on TCRdb alone, since no DNA is present to check it. The V gene's germline CDR1 is SGHDN and CDR2 FVKESK. The CDR3 covers 15 residues.

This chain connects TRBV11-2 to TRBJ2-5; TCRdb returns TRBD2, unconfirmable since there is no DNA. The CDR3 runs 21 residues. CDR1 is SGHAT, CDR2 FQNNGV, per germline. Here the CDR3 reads CASSLDLGTSVSRRVQETQYF.

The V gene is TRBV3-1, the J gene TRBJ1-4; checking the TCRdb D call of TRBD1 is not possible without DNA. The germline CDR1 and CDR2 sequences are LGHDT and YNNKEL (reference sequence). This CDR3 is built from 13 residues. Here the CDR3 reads CASSQVRPGKVFF.

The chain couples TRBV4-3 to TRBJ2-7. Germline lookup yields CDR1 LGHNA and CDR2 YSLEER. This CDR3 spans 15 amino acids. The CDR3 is CASSQVLGQSYEQYF.

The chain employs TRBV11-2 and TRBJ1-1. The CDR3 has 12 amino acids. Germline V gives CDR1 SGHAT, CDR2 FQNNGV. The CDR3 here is CASSPLNTEAFF. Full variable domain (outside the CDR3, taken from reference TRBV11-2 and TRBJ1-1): EAGVAQSPRYKIIEKRQSVAFWCNPISGHATLYWYQQILGQGPKLLIQFQNNGVVDDSQLPKDRFSAERLKGVDSTLKIQPAKLEDSAVYLCASSPLNTEAFFGQGTRLTVV.